These 7 T cell receptor beta chains came from one sample sequenced in a study of CD8+ T cells in alopecia areata. Sequencing used cDNA as its template, made by extracting RNA and reverse transcribing it. Sequencing used immunoSEQ multiplex PCR; TCRdb keeps in-frame clones, though not all of them. The data show 190,000 or so clones, around 58% seen once. Treatment specified: oral pan-JAK inhibitor, 5-10 mg twice daily. The sample in question was CD8+ T cells sorted from blood, obtained at week 24, from a patient treated with tofacitinib. These receptors all come from a human donor with alopecia areata.

This chain connects TRBV7-6 to TRBJ2-1, with 7 bases aligning to TRBD1. CDR1 and CDR2 from the germline V gene are SGHVS and FNYEAQ. V gave up 5 bases and J gave up 3 bases; unmatched junction bases: 19. The CDR3 spans 19 residues. The CDR3 region has the DNA TGTGCCAGCAGCCCCCAGACCCCGGGACAGAAAAACTACTACAATGAGCAGTTCTTC. It codes for CASSPQTPGQKNYYNEQFF.

The gene calls are TRBV29-1 and TRBJ2-6; D tentatively fits TRBD1 or TRBD2 (5 bases each). Germline CDR1 reads SQVTM; CDR2 reads ANQGSEA. This CDR3 has 14 residues. V lost 7 bases, J lost 3 bases, and 13 bases lay in between. Here the CDR3 DNA reads TGCAGCGCTACCGGGGCCAGTGGGGCCAACGTCCTGACTTTC. This sequence encodes CSATGASGANVLTF.

The V and J genes are TRBV29-1 and TRBJ2-7; D is possibly TRBD1 (5 bases). V lost 5 bases to trimming and J lost 6 bases, with 14 bases between them. The CDR3 has 12 amino acids. Germline assignment: CDR1 SQVTM and CDR2 ANQGSEA. The CDR3 nucleotides read TGCAGCGTTCGTTCAGGGAATGGCGAGCAGTACTTC. Protein sequence: CSVRSGNGEQYF.

J is TRBJ2-2 and V is TRBV14; D is unresolved. V was shortened by 3 bases and J by 0 bases, with 2 bases between the two germline ends. Looked up from germline, CDR1 is SGHDN and CDR2 is FVKESK. This CDR3 region has 13 residues. The CDR3 region is CASSHTNTGELFF. The CDR3 region has the DNA TGTGCCAGCAGCCATACGAACACCGGGGAGCTGTTTTTT.

The rearrangement joins TRBV5-6 to TRBJ2-1; D is unclear. V lost 4 bases, J lost 7 bases, and 15 bases lay in between. This CDR3 has 14 amino acids. Germline CDR1 reads SGHDT; CDR2 reads YYEEEE. The CDR3 loop is CASSRGVLGNEQFF. The CDR3 coding sequence is TGTGCCAGCAGCCGTGGGGTCTTAGGGAATGAGCAGTTCTTC. The full variable domain, in which reference TRBV5-6 and TRBJ2-1 provide the parts outside the CDR3, is DAGVTQSPTHLIKTRGQQVTLRCSPKSGHDTVSWYQQALGQGPQFIFQYYEEEERQRGNFPDRFSGHQFPNYSSELNVNALLLGDSALYLCASSRGVLGNEQFFGPGTRLTVL.

This clone was counted a few times. Other nucleotide sequences from this sample produce the same CDR3. The rearrangement links TRBV4-1 to TRBJ2-5; 8 nucleotides match TRBD2. CDR3 length equals 14 residues. CDR1 is MGHRA, CDR2 YSYEKL, per germline. Trimming cost V 1 base and J 3 bases; bases outside gene matches: 1. DNA for the CDR3: TGCGCCAGCAGCCAAGCGGGGGGGGAAGAGACCCAGTACTTC. Translating gives CASSQAGGEETQYF.

The V gene is TRBV13, the J gene TRBJ2-5; 8 nucleotides line up with TRBD2. CDR1 PRHDT and CDR2 FYEKMQ come from the germline V gene (reference sequence). V gave up 5 bases and J gave up 2 bases; unmatched junction bases: 7. The CDR3 is 15 residues long. This CDR3 is CASSPGGSPQETQYF. CDR3 DNA sequence: TGTGCCAGCAGCCCGGGAGGGAGCCCGCAAGAGACCCAGTACTTC. Full variable domain (remainder filled in from reference TRBV13 and TRBJ2-5): AAGVIQSPRHLIKEKRETATLKCYPIPRHDTVYWYQQGPGQDPQFLISFYEKMQSDKGSIPDRFSAQQFSDYHSELNMSSLELGDSALYFCASSPGGSPQETQYFGPGTRLLVL.